This entry lists 11 T cell receptor beta chains sequenced from one sample in a study of cytomegalovirus exposure and HLA in healthy donors. Primers: 60 Vbeta forward and 13 Jbeta reverse. The data were produced by immunoSEQ multiplex PCR, yet TCRdb's version contains in-frame clones alone and is incomplete. The data contain roughly 170,000 clones, approximately 82% of them singletons. Sequencing used PBMCs. The receptors shown here come from a male donor in good health and CMV-seronegative.

The chain carries TRBV27 and TRBJ1-6; the D gene is possibly TRBD1 (6 bases). Germline CDR1 and CDR2: MNHEY and SMNVEV (reference sequence). V was pared by 0 bases and J by 8 bases, with 14 bases between. The CDR3 has 16 residues. CDR3 bases: TGTGCCAGCAGTTTATCGAGGACAGTACAATATTCACCCCTCCACTTT. It specifies CASSLSRTVQYSPLHF.

This sequence joins TRBV19 and TRBJ1-5; D unclear. Germline CDR1 and CDR2: LNHDA and SQIVND (reference sequence). The CDR3 is 13 residues long. Trimming stripped 4 bases from V and 7 bases from J, with 11 bases between. CDR3 nucleotides: TGTGCCAGTAGTAACGAAAGAGGACAGCCCCAGCATTTT. Its protein product is CASSNERGQPQHF.

The genes are TRBV10-2 and TRBJ2-7; 12 bases are a match to TRBD2. Germline CDR1 reads WSHSY; CDR2 reads SAAADI. CDR3 size: 13 residues. V trimming: 10 bases; J trimming: 3 bases; junction bases outside the gene matches: 4. The chain's CDR3 is CATATSGGYEQYF. The CDR3 DNA sequence: TGCGCCACCGCGACTAGCGGGGGCTACGAGCAGTACTTC.

The rearrangement uses TRBV14 and TRBJ1-6; TRBD1 matches 7 bases. Losses at the gene ends were 1 base for V and 9 bases for J; bases not matched to a gene: 6. The CDR3 runs to 15 residues. The germline V gene has CDR1 SGHDN and CDR2 FVKESK. CDR3 sequence reads: CASSQAQGQISPLHF. The CDR3 nucleotides are TGTGCCAGCAGCCAAGCACAGGGGCAAATTTCACCCCTCCACTTT.

The chain employs TRBV7-6 and TRBJ1-1; maybe TRBD1 (6 bases). Trimming pared 1 base from V and 8 bases from J, leaving 20 bases between. The germline V gene encodes CDR1 SGHVS and CDR2 FNYEAQ. This CDR3 spans 16 amino acids. CDR3 residues: CASSLEGGGGPLEAFF. For the CDR3, the DNA is TGTGCCAGCAGCTTAGAAGGCGGGGGGGGCCCACTGGAAGCTTTCTTT.

The rearrangement links TRBV6-4 to TRBJ1-5; no reliable D call. Trimming removed 6 bases at V and 4 bases at J, with 10 bases between. This CDR3 is built from 13 residues. Germline V gene data show CDR1 as MRHNA and CDR2 as SNTAGT. The CDR3 spells CASRLPINQPQHF. In DNA form, the CDR3 reads TGTGCCAGCAGACTACCAATAAATCAGCCCCAGCATTTT.

V usage is TRBV7-9 and J usage is TRBJ2-3, with 12 nucleotides matching TRBD2. After removal of 3 bases from V and 2 bases from J, the junction contained 3 bases not matched to a gene. The germline gives CDR1 SEHNR, CDR2 FQNEAQ (reference sequence). This CDR3 contains 16 residues. The CDR3 loop reads CASSFTSGRSTDTQYF. Here the CDR3 DNA reads TGTGCCAGCAGCTTCACTAGCGGGAGGTCCACAGATACGCAGTATTTT.

The chain joins TRBV5-1 to TRBJ2-3; 12 nucleotides agree with TRBD2. The germline V gene encodes CDR1 SGHRS and CDR2 YFSETQ. The CDR3 extends over 16 amino acids. Trimming cost V 1 base and J 8 bases; bases outside gene matches: 8. The CDR3 spells CASSLTSGGSQGTQYF. The CDR3 bases are TGCGCCAGCAGCTTGACTAGCGGGGGGTCACAGGGTACGCAGTATTTT.

This clone was detected a few times. V and J are TRBV10-3 and TRBJ2-5; D may be TRBD1 (6 bases). With 8 bases removed from V and 3 bases from J, the gap between germline ends came to 13 bases. From germline, CDR1 is ENHRY and CDR2 SYGVKD. The CDR3 loop spans 13 amino acids. CDR3 amino acids: CAIGLYREETQYF. The CDR3, as DNA: TGTGCCATCGGATTATACAGGGAAGAGACCCAGTACTTC.

V usage is TRBV6-5 and J usage is TRBJ2-7; TRBD1 matches 10 bases. This CDR3 is 13 amino acids long. The germline V gene encodes CDR1 MNHEY and CDR2 SVGAGI. Germline trimming cut 5 bases from V and 5 bases from J; bases unmatched to any gene: 3. The CDR3 coding sequence is TGTGCCAGCAGTGGGACAGGGGTCGACGAGCAGTACTTC. Amino acids: CASSGTGVDEQYF.

This chain's CDR3 is CASSSRQGQPQHF. The CDR3 DNA reads TGTGCCAGCAGTTCTAGACAGGGACAGCCCCAGCATTTT. The chain is built from TRBV6-5 and TRBJ1-5; 7 bases line up with TRBD1. Per the germline V gene, CDR1 is MNHEY and CDR2 is SVGAGI. The V gene end was trimmed by 4 bases and the J gene end by 7 bases; junction bases not matched to a gene: 4. The CDR3 has 13 residues.